This TCR beta chain stems from a study of human T cells and chemical hapten exposure (dated by TCRdb to about 2021). For the study in its entirety: Libraries were combined into a pool for sequencing, and differences in TCR yield between samples came mainly from small differences in library volumes within the pool. Each blood RNA sample was used to sequence both TCR alpha and TCR beta chains. This study followed changes in the peripheral blood TCR repertoire in vivo during primary and secondary sensitization of alopecia patients to the hapten diphenylcyclopropenone (DPC).

From the germline V gene, CDR1 is LGHNT and CDR2 is FRNRAP. Between the V and J ends, shortened by 0 bases and 4 bases respectively, the junction contains 10 bases. From the cysteine up to the phenylalanine, the CDR3 has a length of 15 residues. CDR3 DNA is the only sequence kept; it has 45 bases, read in frame from the first base. Receptor libraries were prepared by RACE. The sample was run on a NextSeq 500. During library preparation, unique molecular identifiers were attached to individual cDNA molecules so that TCRs could be counted quantitatively and reproducibly. On the authors' methods: The median number of TCRs per sample was 95,638, ranging from about 20,000 to 690,600. V, J and CDR3 annotation of the TCR reads was carried out using the Decombinator software suite. To make PS versus PT1 abundance plots, every sample was subsampled to the same number of TCRs (28,000). Expanded TCRs were defined as absent before sensitization and observed at least eight times at the 2-week time point. TCRdb applied fastp at Q25 and MiXCR to the public reads, then kept only in-frame beta chains. CDR3 protein sequences are deduplicated, and each keeps its most common genes and DNA. TCRdb's processing, not the study's, gives the V and J calls here. This sample holds fewer than 85,000 distinct CDR3 sequences; about 9% were observed only once. In total, the top ten clones hold 1.5% to 1.7% of the sample.

Summary of the overall study and its limitations: After repeated subsampling, the strength of the expansion versus patch-test correlation and the threshold at which it became significant changed. DPC sensitization did not change the number of TCRs with a frequency above 1 in 1000, and there was no evidence of changes in global repertoire structure.

The sample's time point, from its label and the paper: healthy volunteer bleed at 6 weeks. Total RNA was isolated from unfractionated whole blood collected in Tempus Blood RNA tubes. Four or five healthy volunteers were used as TCR sequencing controls and were bled at day 0, 2 weeks and 6 weeks. Comment on this clonotype: The specificity of this receptor is unknown. Per-base quality was not reported, and no clone a single base away is much larger than it.

Sample: whole blood. The receptor's source is a male donor in good health. Some clones in this sample may be carry-over from other donors' samples. Here the chain combines TRBV12-5 and TRBJ1-5, with the D gene not clear enough to name. The CDR3 protein is CASGLVGKGNQPQHF. In nucleotides, the sequence is TGTGCTAGTGGTTTGGTAGGGAAGGGTAATCAGCCCCAGCATTTT.